This TCR beta chain comes out of a study of OX40 agonist ivuxolimab in advanced cancers. Study summary: The group had a mean age of around 60 years, ranged from roughly 23 to 90, and was just under 85% male.

The CDR3 sequence is 16 residues long. Trimming shortened V by 0 bases and J by 1 base, and 10 bases separated the two germline ends. Here immunoSEQ multiplex PCR was the method, and the copy in TCRdb shows in-frame clones only, minus some. This table holds around 60,000 clones, about 85% found once. The rearrangement links TRBV5-3 to TRBJ2-2; D not resolved. TRBV5-3 is sorted into the ORF group, with uncertain function. The source was CD4+ or CD8+ T cells sorted from blood, collected in a trial of the OX40 agonist ivuxolimab. The clonotype originates from an adult with an advanced solid tumor such as melanoma, head and neck, liver or kidney cancer. This chain's CDR3 is CARSLAPRRNTGELFF. The CDR3 region has the DNA TGTGCCAGAAGCTTGGCCCCTCGGCGGAACACCGGGGAGCTGTTTTTT.